One and the same sample provided the 19 T cell receptor beta chains below, sequenced in a study of cytomegalovirus exposure and HLA in healthy donors. PCR employed 60 Vbeta and 13 Jbeta primers. Data came from immunoSEQ multiplex PCR; TCRdb stores just in-frame clones and leaves some out. Counted here are under 80,000 clones, roughly 77% occurring once; the ten biggest clones make up about 4.9%. Sequencing input: PBMCs. The receptor source for this set is a woman under 40 in good health and CMV-seronegative.

This clone was observed a handful of times. The J gene is TRBJ1-3, the V gene TRBV6-6; the D gene is possibly TRBD1 (5 bases). V lost 9 bases to trimming and J lost 4 bases, with 16 bases between them. The V gene's germline CDR1 is MNHNY and CDR2 SVGAGI (reference sequence). There are 14 residues in the CDR3. The CDR3 sequence: CASIPGGSGNTIYF. The CDR3 bases are TGTGCCAGTATCCCCGGGGGATCAGGAAACACCATATATTTT.

V is TRBV6-5 and J is TRBJ2-1; TRBD2 aligns across 13 bases. This CDR3 has 14 amino acids. Germline CDR1 is MNHEY and CDR2 is SVGAGI. After removal of 8 bases from V and 8 bases from J, the junction contained 6 bases not matched to a gene. CDR3: CASRTSGSRDEQFF. Here the CDR3 DNA reads TGTGCCAGCCGGACTAGCGGGAGTAGGGATGAGCAGTTCTTC.

The gene calls are TRBV28 and TRBJ2-1, with TRBD2 matching over 9 bases. From germline, CDR1 is MDHEN and CDR2 SYDVKM. After removal of 3 bases from V and 8 bases from J, the junction contained 17 bases not matched to a gene. The CDR3 contains 18 residues. CDR3 nucleotide sequence: TGTGCCAGCAGTTTTCCGGCTAGCGGGACATCCGTCAGCGATGAGCAGTTCTTC. This codes for CASSFPASGTSVSDEQFF.

This clone was seen more than once but under ten times. The V and J genes are TRBV10-2 and TRBJ2-2; D possibly corresponds to TRBD2 (6 bases). The germline V gene encodes CDR1 WSHSY and CDR2 SAAADI. V lost 3 bases and J 2 bases, leaving 16 bases between the germline ends. This CDR3 contains 17 residues. The CDR3 DNA is TGCGCCAGCAGTGAACCCCACCGGGACTTAAACACCGGGGAGCTGTTTTTT. Translated, it gives CASSEPHRDLNTGELFF.

The table lists this clone with a few counts. This chain connects TRBV2 to TRBJ2-5; maybe TRBD1 (5 bases). The ends were cut back, 7 bases at V and 1 base at J, with 10 bases in the middle. CDR3 length equals 13 residues. CDR1 is SNHLY, CDR2 FYNNEI, per germline. CDR3 loop: CASKRGPQETQYF. CDR3 DNA: TGTGCCAGCAAAAGGGGCCCCCAAGAGACCCAGTACTTC. Full variable domain (remainder filled in from reference TRBV2 and TRBJ2-5): EPEVTQTPSHQVTQMGQEVILRCVPISNHLYFYWYRQILGQKVEFLVSFYNNEISEKSEIFDDQFSVERPDGSNFTLKIRSTKLEDSAMYFCASKRGPQETQYFGPGTRLLVL.

This clone was detected only a few times. The V gene is TRBV7-2, the J gene TRBJ1-5; TRBD1 is a possible D gene (5 bases). The CDR3 is 15 amino acids. Germline CDR1 reads SGHTA; CDR2 reads FQGNSA. Trimming left V 5 bases short and J 4 bases short, with 15 bases between. CDR3 nucleotides: TGTGCCAGCAGCCCAACCACAGGCCCGAATCAGCCCCAGCATTTT. Translated: CASSPTTGPNQPQHF.

The chain joins TRBV27 to TRBJ1-3, with D possibly matching TRBD1 (5 bases). The germline V gene encodes CDR1 MNHEY and CDR2 SMNVEV (reference sequence). Deletions cut 4 bases from V and 0 bases from J, with 7 bases between. The CDR3 has 14 amino acids. The DNA for the CDR3 is TGTGCCAGCAGTTCTGGGGCCTCTGGAAACACCATATATTTT. Translation: CASSSGASGNTIYF.

Notes on this clone: The junction departs from the called germline gene at one end, perhaps through a read error. The chain recombines TRBV7-7 with TRBJ2-1, with 8 bases that match TRBD2. The CDR3 has 15 residues. Germline CDR1 is SSHAT and CDR2 is FNYEAQ (reference sequence). CDR3 in amino acids: CASSPDSGNFNEQFF. The CDR3 DNA reads as TGTGCTAGCAGCCCCGATAGCGGGAACTTCAATGAGCAGTTCTTC. Based on the CDR3 plus reference TRBV7-7 and TRBJ2-1, the full variable domain is GAGVSQSPRYKVTKRGQDVTLRCDPISSHATLYWYQQALGQGPEFLTYFNYEAQPDKSGLPSDRFSAERPEGSISTLTIQRTEQRDSAMYRCASSPDSGNFNEQFFGPGTRLTVL.

V gene TRBV10-3 combines with J gene TRBJ2-3, with a weak D call TRBD2 (6 bases). The CDR3 has 14 amino acids. CDR1 ENHRY and CDR2 SYGVKD come from the germline V gene. V lost 5 bases, J lost 0 bases, and 9 bases lay in between. The CDR3: CAISRLESTDTQYF. The CDR3 DNA reads as TGTGCCATCAGTCGACTAGAGAGCACAGATACGCAGTATTTT.

This clone was counted a few times. The gene calls are TRBV19 and TRBJ1-1; D may be TRBD1 (5 bases). The V gene's germline CDR1 is LNHDA and CDR2 SQIVND (reference sequence). CDR3 length: 13 amino acids. The V end was cut by 5 bases, the J end by 10 bases, with 17 bases between. Written as DNA, the CDR3 is TGTGCCAGTAGTCCAGGAGGGACGGGGCGAGCTTTCTTT. Its protein is CASSPGGTGRAFF.

The chain combines TRBV4-1 with TRBJ1-5, with a possible D match to TRBD1 (6 bases). Trimming took 4 bases from V and 4 from J, leaving 14 bases between them. CDR3 size: 15 residues. Germline V lookup: CDR1 MGHRA, CDR2 YSYEKL. The CDR3 nucleotides are TGCGCCAGCAGCCCAGTGACAGGTCAGAATCAGCCCCAGCATTTT. Translation: CASSPVTGQNQPQHF.

This clone came up a few times. The chain links TRBV30 to TRBJ1-5, with 8 bases identical to TRBD1. V gave up 3 bases and J gave up 3 bases; unmatched junction bases: 4. CDR1 is GTSNPN, CDR2 SVGIG, per germline (reference sequence). The length of the CDR3 is 14 residues. The CDR3 DNA sequence: TGTGCCTGGAGACAGACAGGGGACAATCAGCCCCAGCATTTT. It is translated as CAWRQTGDNQPQHF.

This sequence joins TRBV6-5 and TRBJ1-1, with TRBD1 identical over 11 bases. This CDR3 is built from 14 residues. CDR1 is MNHEY, CDR2 SVGAGI, per germline. Trimming removed 2 bases from V and 7 bases from J; junction bases left unmatched: 3. CDR3 region: CASSYGTGGGEAFF. The CDR3 region has the DNA TGTGCCAGCAGTTACGGGACAGGGGGGGGTGAAGCTTTCTTT.

This clone came up a few times. The rearrangement uses TRBV5-4 and TRBJ1-5; no firm D call. The germline V gene has CDR1 SGHNT and CDR2 YYREEE (reference sequence). V lost 0 bases and J 0 bases, leaving 4 bases between the germline ends. This CDR3 spans 14 amino acids. DNA for the CDR3: TGTGCCAGCAGCTTGGCCTATAGCAATCAGCCCCAGCATTTT. Protein sequence: CASSLAYSNQPQHF.

Only a few counts were recorded for this clone. The V and J genes are TRBV19 and TRBJ2-1; 9 bases map to TRBD2. The CDR3 totals 16 residues. V lost 3 bases to trimming and J lost 5 bases; unmatched junction nucleotides: 8. In germline, CDR1 is LNHDA, CDR2 SQIVND (reference sequence). As DNA, the CDR3 is TGTGCCAGTAGTATTGATCGCGGGAGGGCCGACAATGAGCAGTTCTTC. This codes for CASSIDRGRADNEQFF.

There are a few counts of this clone. V is TRBV5-4 and J is TRBJ1-2; 10 bases are a match to TRBD1. Germline V gene sequence: CDR1 SGHNT, CDR2 YYREEE (reference sequence). The ends lost 2 bases at V and 8 bases at J; junction bases unmatched: 3. The length of the CDR3 is 13 residues. The CDR3 bases are TGTGCCAGCAGCTTTGACAGGGGGCAAGGCTACACCTTC. Its translation is CASSFDRGQGYTF.

A word on this clone: Mismatch with germline at one junction end may stem from a read error. V is TRBV7-9 and J is TRBJ1-4; 7 bases are a match to TRBD1. This CDR3 has 17 residues. Germline V gene lookup returns CDR1 SEHNR and CDR2 FQNEAQ (reference sequence). CDR3 DNA sequence: TGTTCCAGCAGCCTAGGTGGACAGGCGCGGGCTAATGAAAAACTGTTTTTT. This encodes CSSSLGGQARANEKLFF.

This sequence joins TRBV5-4 and TRBJ1-4, with 10 bases fitting TRBD1. Germline V gene data show CDR1 as SGHNT and CDR2 as YYREEE (reference sequence). CDR3 length: 14 residues. The J segment lost 7 bases and the V segment lost 4 bases, leaving 4 bases of the junction unmatched. The CDR3 DNA reads as TGTGCCAGCAGCCGGACAGGGGGGGGTGAAAAACTGTTTTTT. Translated: CASSRTGGGEKLFF.

The chain couples TRBV4-3 to TRBJ1-2; 7 nucleotides match TRBD1. There are 16 residues in the CDR3. V was clipped by 4 bases and J by 0 bases; unmatched bases: 8. Germline V gives CDR1 LGHNA, CDR2 YSLEER. The CDR3 region is CASSLNRDSPNYGYTF. CDR3 coding DNA: TGCGCCAGCAGCCTCAATCGGGACAGCCCTAACTATGGCTACACCTTC.